Following are 17 T cell receptor beta chains from one sample sequenced in a study of regulatory T cells in long-lasting Graves disease (dated by TCRdb to the early 2020s). Explained via the paper, the time point label denotes: persistent/refractory GD, antithyroid drugs over 5 years with positive TRAb. For both TCR sequencing and RNA sequencing, RNA was extracted from PBMCs in TRIzol. The library was built by means of multiplex PCR. Sequencing instrument: Illumina HiSeq 4000. TCR beta libraries were built with iRepertoire HTBI primers and Arm-PCR amplification of CDR3 regions. TCRdb handled the public reads itself, with Q25 trimming in fastp and clone calling in MiXCR, and kept productive beta chains. Each CDR3 protein gets just one entry, which takes the most common genes and DNA from the rows behind it. Within this sample are 600,000 to 850,000 distinct CDR3 sequences, with approximately 31% of them counted one time only. The biggest ten clones account for under 50% of the sample.

The material sequenced was peripheral blood mononuclear cells (PBMCs), taken when the disease was refractory, from a patient treated with antithyroid drugs. The receptors originated from a female donor with Graves disease.

This clonotype was found many times. The gene calls are TRBV12-5 and TRBJ1-2; 7 nucleotides agree with TRBD1. This CDR3 region has 15 residues. CDR1 is LGHNT and CDR2 is FRNRAP in the germline V gene. V dropped 1 base and J dropped 9; count of bases not matched to a gene: 11. Written as DNA, the CDR3 is TGTGCTAGTGGTTTGGCCCCAATGACAGGGACTCGCTACACCTTC. It encodes CASGLAPMTGTRYTF.

The genes are TRBV20-1 and TRBJ1-1; maybe TRBD1 (6 bases). Germline-derived CDR1 and CDR2 are DFQATT and SNEGSKA (reference sequence). V dropped 6 bases and J dropped 1 base, with 18 bases sitting between them. The length of the CDR3 is 15 residues. The CDR3 DNA follows: TGCAGTGCCCTACCGGCGACAGGACCGAACACTGAAGCTTTCTTT. It codes for CSALPATGPNTEAFF.

The gene calls are TRBV27 and TRBJ2-7; 11 nucleotides line up with TRBD1. Per the germline V gene, CDR1 is MNHEY and CDR2 is SMNVEV (reference sequence). CDR3 size: 15 residues. J lost 4 bases, V lost 6 bases, and 8 bases had no gene match. The CDR3 protein is CASSHGQGAWYEQYF. The CDR3 nucleotides read TGTGCCAGCAGCCATGGACAGGGGGCTTGGTACGAGCAGTACTTC.

This clonotype was observed at least ten times. This rearrangement joins TRBV2 to TRBJ2-5; unclear D gene. CDR1 and CDR2 (germline): SNHLY, FYNNEI. V gave up 3 bases and J gave up 4 bases, with 18 bases separating them. There are 16 residues in the CDR3. The CDR3 region has the DNA TGTGCCAGCAGTGAGGAATTGGTAAATCGGGCAGAGACCCAGTACTTC. This translates into CASSEELVNRAETQYF.

The gene calls are TRBV28 and TRBJ1-1; the D gene is possibly TRBD1 (6 bases). CDR1 MDHEN and CDR2 SYDVKM come from the germline V gene. This CDR3 comprises 15 residues. The V and J ends lost 5 bases and 1 base respectively, with 14 bases between them. CDR3 residues: CASSVPPGQNTEAFF. The CDR3 DNA follows: TGTGCCAGCAGTGTCCCCCCGGGACAGAACACTGAAGCTTTCTTT.

The rearrangement uses TRBV15 and TRBJ2-7; D is unclear. The V gene's germline CDR1 is LNHNV and CDR2 YYDKDF (reference sequence). The ends were cut back, 6 bases at V and 2 bases at J, with 11 bases in the middle. The CDR3 is made up of 13 amino acids. The CDR3 loop reads CATRNGLAYEQYF. CDR3 DNA: TGTGCCACCAGGAACGGGCTGGCCTACGAGCAGTACTTC.

The chain recombines TRBV19 with TRBJ2-2; no definite D call. The germline CDR1 and CDR2 sequences are LNHDA and SQIVND (reference sequence). V dropped 7 bases and J dropped 6 bases, with 12 bases sitting between them. This CDR3 contains 13 residues. The CDR3 spells CASNSPWAGELFF. For the CDR3, the DNA is TGTGCCAGTAACAGTCCGTGGGCCGGGGAGCTGTTTTTT.

The chain links TRBV30 to TRBJ1-5; no clear D gene. This CDR3 is 14 amino acids long. The germline V gene has CDR1 GTSNPN and CDR2 SVGIG (reference sequence). V was cut by 5 bases and J by 0 bases, with 11 bases left in between. The CDR3 spells CAWGSPHSNQPQHF. The DNA of the CDR3 is TGTGCCTGGGGGTCTCCACATAGCAATCAGCCCCAGCATTTT.

In its sample, this clonotype was seen many times. This chain joins TRBV12-3 or TRBV12-4 and TRBJ2-5; 8 bases agree with TRBD2. V gave up 7 bases and J gave up 5 bases; unmatched junction bases: 9. The CDR3 runs to 14 residues. The CDR3 protein is CASTPGTSGETQYF. In DNA form, the CDR3 reads TGTGCCAGCACCCCCGGCACTAGCGGCGAGACCCAGTACTTC.

This clonotype was counted a single time. The rearrangement joins TRBV10-2 to TRBJ2-7; D may be TRBD2 (5 bases). This CDR3 has 16 amino acids. Germline V gene lookup returns CDR1 WSHSY and CDR2 SAAADI. The V gene lost 8 bases and the J gene lost 3 bases, with 23 bases spanning the gap. The chain's CDR3 is CASGPTGGFSFYEQYF. DNA for the CDR3: TGCGCCAGCGGACCAACTGGCGGGTTTTCCTTCTACGAGCAGTACTTC.

This clonotype was detected ten times or more. The chain couples TRBV7-2 to TRBJ2-6; possible D gene TRBD1, 6 bases. The V gene lost 10 bases and the J gene lost 0 bases, with 19 bases spanning the gap. The germline V gene encodes CDR1 SGHTA and CDR2 FQGNSA. The CDR3 is 17 amino acids. CDR3 region: CATPEGDTGSGANVLTF. The CDR3 DNA reads TGTGCCACCCCAGAAGGGGACACCGGCTCTGGGGCCAACGTCCTGACTTTC.

This sequence joins TRBV27 and TRBJ1-1, with a tentative D call TRBD1 (5 bases). Deletions cut 7 bases from V and 4 bases from J, with 10 bases between. The CDR3 covers 12 residues. Germline lookup yields CDR1 MNHEY and CDR2 SMNVEV (reference sequence). Here the CDR3 reads CASMGGSTEAFF. The CDR3 nucleotides read TGTGCCAGCATGGGGGGGAGCACTGAAGCTTTCTTT.

This clonotype was counted only a few times. V and J are TRBV7-9 and TRBJ2-7, with unresolved D. The V gene's germline CDR1 is SEHNR and CDR2 FQNEAQ (reference sequence). The V end was cut by 1 base, the J end by 0 bases, with 7 bases between. The CDR3 has 14 residues. The CDR3 DNA reads as TGTGCCAGCAGCTTAGGATTTATCTCCTACGAGCAGTACTTC. Amino acid sequence: CASSLGFISYEQYF.

Worth noting for this clonotype: With a much larger clone just one base away, this may be a read error. The chain has TRBV6-4 and TRBJ1-5; the match to TRBD1 covers 10 bases. Unmatched junction bases numbered 2, after V lost 6 bases and J lost 3 bases. CDR3 length: 14 amino acids. Germline values: CDR1 MRHNA, CDR2 SNTAGT. CDR3 nucleotide sequence: TGTGCCAGCAGAGGGACAGGGGTCAATCAGCCCCAGCATTTT. Protein sequence: CASRGTGVNQPQHF.

This clonotype has more than one count but fewer than ten. V and J are TRBV9 and TRBJ1-2; possibly TRBD1 for D (5 bases). The CDR3 is 16 residues long. Per the germline V gene, CDR1 is SGDLS and CDR2 is YYNGEE. Trimming removed 0 bases from V and 4 bases from J, with 16 bases in between. The CDR3 DNA follows: TGTGCCAGCAGCGTAGAACCCATGGGACTCGTCTATGGCTACACCTTC. Amino acids: CASSVEPMGLVYGYTF.

DNA of the CDR3: TGTGCCTGGTCCCTAAGGGCTAGCACGTACAATGAGCAGTTCTTC. Its translation: CAWSLRASTYNEQFF. The J gene is TRBJ2-1, the V gene TRBV30; D is possibly TRBD2 (5 bases). The V gene's germline CDR1 is GTSNPN and CDR2 SVGIG (reference sequence). The length of the CDR3 is 15 residues. V lost 5 bases and J 4 bases, leaving 18 bases between the germline ends.

V gene TRBV5-1 combines with J gene TRBJ2-5; TRBD2 matches 8 bases. The CDR3 consists of 16 residues. V trimming: 2 bases; J trimming: 1 base; junction bases outside the gene matches: 7. Looked up from germline, CDR1 is SGHRS and CDR2 is YFSETQ. CDR3 DNA: TGCGCCAGCAGCTTCCACGCGGGAGGCCCCCAAGAGACCCAGTACTTC. Encoded protein: CASSFHAGGPQETQYF. Full variable domain (missing parts from reference TRBV5-1 and TRBJ2-5): KAGVTQTPRYLIKTRGQQVTLSCSPISGHRSVSWYQQTPGQGLQFLFEYFSETQRNKGNFPGRFSGRQFSNSRSEMNVSTLELGDSALYLCASSFHAGGPQETQYFGPGTRLLVL.